These 18 T cell receptor beta chains were all obtained from the same sample, sequenced in a study of T cell responses to AZD1222 COVID-19 vaccine. Produced via immunoSEQ multiplex PCR; TCRdb's table is partial and in-frame only. The data contain 110,000 to 150,000 clones, more than 75% of them singletons. Source: peripheral blood, taken 28 days after the second AZD1222 dose. The origin of the receptors is an adult who received the AZD1222 COVID-19 vaccine.

CDR3 nucleotide sequence: TGTGCCAGCAGTCCGCGACAGGTTGGGGGTGTTGAGCAGTTCTTC. Its translation is CASSPRQVGGVEQFF. This rearrangement joins TRBV27 to TRBJ2-1, with a possible D match to TRBD1 (6 bases). The CDR3 totals 15 residues. Germline CDR1 MNHEY, CDR2 SMNVEV (reference sequence). The germline V and J ends were trimmed by 5 bases and 9 bases, with 20 bases remaining between them.

This rearrangement joins TRBV4-3 to TRBJ2-2; a possible D gene is TRBD2 (7 bases). This CDR3 is built from 18 residues. CDR1 is LGHNA and CDR2 is YSLEER in the germline V gene. V lost 1 base and J lost 4, with 19 bases in between. This chain's CDR3 is CASSQALGRGSSTGELFF. The CDR3 DNA reads as TGCGCCAGCAGCCAAGCCCTGGGGAGGGGGTCGAGCACCGGGGAGCTGTTTTTT.

This clone was observed once. The chain combines TRBV19 with TRBJ2-7; D possibly corresponds to TRBD2 (6 bases). The CDR3 is made up of 15 amino acids. V gave up 5 bases and J gave up 4 bases, with 18 bases separating them. Germline V CDR1 and CDR2: LNHDA, SQIVND (reference sequence). This chain's CDR3 is CASSQTGTPAYEQYF. In DNA, the CDR3 is TGTGCCAGTAGTCAGACCGGGACTCCCGCTTACGAGCAGTACTTC.

The V call is TRBV5-1, the J call TRBJ2-1; 7 bases match TRBD1. The CDR3 is made up of 15 amino acids. CDR1 SGHRS and CDR2 YFSETQ come from the germline V gene. The J segment lost 4 bases and the V segment lost 7 bases, leaving 11 bases of the junction unmatched. The DNA for the CDR3 is TGCGCCAGCGGCACGGGACAGTCCCTTTACAATGAGCAGTTCTTC. Its protein product is CASGTGQSLYNEQFF.

The J gene is TRBJ1-2, the V gene TRBV3-1 (or the pseudogene TRBV3-2), with TRBD1 as a possible D gene (5 bases). Germline CDR1 LGHDT, CDR2 YNNKEL (reference sequence). This CDR3 is 13 amino acids long. Trimming pared 4 bases from V and 6 bases from J, leaving 12 bases between. CDR3 DNA sequence: TGTGCCAGCAGCCTAGACGTCAGGGATGGCTACACCTTC. This encodes CASSLDVRDGYTF.

This clone was observed once. This chain links TRBV9 with TRBJ2-1, with D tentatively TRBD2 (5 bases). Per germline, CDR1 SGDLS and CDR2 YYNGEE. The ends were cut back, 0 bases at V and 7 bases at J, with 11 bases in the middle. This CDR3 comprises 14 residues. CDR3 residues: CASSVGGPGNEQFF. CDR3 nucleotide sequence: TGTGCCAGCAGCGTAGGCGGGCCCGGGAATGAGCAGTTCTTC.

The V and J genes are TRBV6-1 and TRBJ1-5; D is unclear. Germline V lookup: CDR1 MNHNS, CDR2 SASEGT. The CDR3 covers 14 residues. Trimming removed 0 bases from V and 4 bases from J, with 7 bases in between. The CDR3 sequence is CASSEADRNQPQHF. Written as DNA, the CDR3 is TGTGCCAGCAGTGAAGCCGACCGGAATCAGCCCCAGCATTTT.

V is TRBV16 and J is TRBJ2-5; tentatively, D is TRBD1 (5 bases). The CDR3 has 13 residues. The germline V and J ends were trimmed by 3 bases and 5 bases, with 10 bases remaining between them. Germline V gene data show CDR1 as KGHSY and CDR2 as FQNENV. CDR3 sequence reads: CASSQGRVETQYF. Written as DNA, the CDR3 is TGTGCCAGCAGCCAGGGCAGGGTCGAGACCCAGTACTTC.

This clone appeared a single time. The chain uses TRBV7-3 and TRBJ2-7; TRBD1 agrees at 8 bases. Looked up from germline, CDR1 is SGHTA and CDR2 is FQGTGA. This CDR3 has 15 amino acids. Losses at the gene ends were 3 bases for V and 1 base for J; bases not matched to a gene: 5. DNA of the CDR3: TGTGCCAGCAGCTTGCAAGGGGACAGGTCCTACGAGCAGTACTTC. Translated, it gives CASSLQGDRSYEQYF.

As DNA, the CDR3 is TGTGCCAGCAGCTTGGAGGGATCGTATGGCTACACCTTC. Protein: CASSLEGSYGYTF. This chain uses TRBV11-2 with TRBJ1-2; no clear D. V gave up 3 bases and J gave up 5 bases, with 10 bases separating them. Germline V gives CDR1 SGHAT, CDR2 FQNNGV. There are 13 residues in the CDR3.

The rearrangement joins TRBV19 to TRBJ1-4; 7 positions agree with TRBD1. V lost 7 bases, J lost 8 bases, and 13 bases stayed unmatched. Germline lookup yields CDR1 LNHDA and CDR2 SQIVND (reference sequence). This CDR3 comprises 15 residues. CDR3 in amino acids: CASNDGTVRDEKLFF. For the CDR3, the DNA is TGTGCCAGTAATGATGGGACAGTAAGGGACGAAAAACTGTTTTTT.

This chain links TRBV7-2 with TRBJ1-1; TRBD1 might be the D (6 bases). Germline assignment: CDR1 SGHTA and CDR2 FQGNSA. The V gene lost 5 bases and the J gene lost 10 bases, with 26 bases spanning the gap. This CDR3 is 16 amino acids long. In DNA form, the CDR3 reads TGTGCCAGCAGCCACGTCCGACCAAACAGGGCTCCTGCAGCTTTCTTT. It is translated as CASSHVRPNRAPAAFF. Based on the CDR3 plus reference TRBV7-2 and TRBJ1-1, the full variable domain is GAGVSQSPSNKVTEKGKDVELRCDPISGHTALYWYRQSLGQGLEFLIYFQGNSAPDKSGLPSDRFSAERTGGSVSTLTIQRTQQEDSAVYLCASSHVRPNRAPAAFFGQGTRLTVV.

This chain uses TRBV2 with TRBJ1-6; D is unclear. The CDR3 spans 15 residues. The germline CDR1 and CDR2 sequences are SNHLY and FYNNEI. Trimming took 7 bases from V and 1 from J, leaving 11 bases between them. DNA of the CDR3: TGTGCCAGCACCGCGGAGTCGTCCTATAATTCACCCCTCCACTTT. Translation: CASTAESSYNSPLHF.

The chain joins TRBV3-1 (or the pseudogene TRBV3-2) to TRBJ1-5; D is possibly TRBD1 (6 bases). This CDR3 is 14 amino acids long. Germline-derived CDR1 and CDR2 are LGHDT and YNNKEL (reference sequence). V lost 6 bases and J lost 4, with 13 bases in between. CDR3 protein: CASSLRGGNQPQHF. CDR3 bases: TGTGCCAGCAGTCTCAGGGGAGGAAATCAGCCCCAGCATTTT.

The gene calls are TRBV4-1 and TRBJ2-3; D is unresolved. The V gene lost 5 bases and the J gene lost 4 bases, with 10 bases spanning the gap. There are 13 residues in the CDR3. Germline V gene data show CDR1 as MGHRA and CDR2 as YSYEKL. The CDR3 region is CASSLGFPDTQYF. The CDR3 DNA follows: TGCGCCAGCAGCTTGGGTTTCCCAGATACGCAGTATTTT.

This clone was recorded a few times. This chain joins TRBV21-1 and TRBJ1-2. TRBV21-1 is a recognized pseudogene. The CDR3 consists of 16 residues. The CDR3 nucleotides read TGTGCCAGCACCAAAGGATGCGGCAAAACTAACTATGGCTACACCTTC. Residues: CASTKGCGKTNYGYTF.

In its sample, this clone was seen once. J is TRBJ2-1 and V is TRBV7-2; D is unclear. Trimming took off 2 bases at V and 4 bases at J, with 6 bases between the two ends. This CDR3 is built from 13 residues. Germline CDR1 reads SGHTA; CDR2 reads FQGNSA. The CDR3 spells CASSLSAYNEQFF. CDR3 nucleotide sequence: TGTGCCAGCAGCTTATCTGCTTACAATGAGCAGTTCTTC.

The chain uses TRBV27 and TRBJ1-6; TRBD1 is a possible D gene (5 bases). CDR1 and CDR2 (germline): MNHEY, SMNVEV (reference sequence). Trimming left V 3 bases short and J 11 bases short, with 17 bases between. CDR3 length: 15 amino acids. CDR3: CASSFGAPKSAPLHF. CDR3 nucleotides: TGTGCCAGCAGTTTCGGGGCCCCCAAATCTGCACCCCTCCACTTT.